A single sample is the source of the 26 T cell receptor beta chains below, sequenced in a study of blood T cell repertoires in COVID-19. TCRdb's copy holds only in-frame clones and misses some; the assay was immunoSEQ multiplex PCR. The repertoire holds 250,000 to 350,000 clones, with roughly 86% as singletons. Sequencing was done on a sample of peripheral blood. These receptors all stem from a young woman with COVID-19, enrolled during active disease.

The chain is built from TRBV9 and TRBJ2-2; perhaps TRBD2 as D (5 bases). V dropped 4 bases and J dropped 6 bases, with 10 bases sitting between them. CDR1 and CDR2 (germline): SGDLS, YYNGEE. This CDR3 contains 13 residues. CDR3 loop: CASSYLRAGELFF. DNA of the CDR3: TGTGCCAGCAGCTACTTGAGGGCCGGGGAGCTGTTTTTT. The full variable domain, rest sourced from reference TRBV9 and TRBJ2-2, is DSGVTQTPKHLITATGQRVTLRCSPRSGDLSVYWYQQSLDQGLQFLIQYYNGEERAKGNILERFSAQQFPDLHSELNLSSLELGDSALYFCASSYLRAGELFFGEGSRLTVL.

This chain links TRBV7-9 with TRBJ2-7; 7 nucleotides align to TRBD1. Germline CDR1 is SEHNR and CDR2 is FQNEAQ (reference sequence). V was pared by 2 bases and J by 3 bases, with 4 bases of the junction left unmatched. The CDR3 has 14 amino acids. The CDR3 is CASSLTGANYEQYF. The CDR3 DNA sequence: TGTGCCAGCAGCTTAACAGGGGCCAACTACGAGCAGTACTTC. Full variable domain (remainder filled in from reference TRBV7-9 and TRBJ2-7): DTGVSQNPRHKITKRGQNVTFRCDPISEHNRLYWYRQTLGQGPEFLTYFQNEAQLEKSRLLSDRFSAERPKGSFSTLEIQRTEQGDSAMYLCASSLTGANYEQYFGPGTRLTVT.

The rearrangement joins TRBV9 to TRBJ2-1; tentatively, D is TRBD1 (5 bases). Deletions cut 0 bases from V and 7 bases from J, with 14 bases between. Germline CDR1 reads SGDLS; CDR2 reads YYNGEE. This CDR3 is built from 15 residues. In DNA, the CDR3 is TGTGCCAGCAGCGTAGGGCAGGGAATACGTAATGAGCAGTTCTTC. Amino acids: CASSVGQGIRNEQFF.

The CDR3 protein is CASSSQSAYEQYF. The DNA of the CDR3 is TGTGCCAGCTCATCACAGTCGGCCTACGAGCAGTACTTC. V usage is TRBV18 and J usage is TRBJ2-7; D remains unclear. The CDR3 is 13 amino acids. Per germline, CDR1 KGHSH and CDR2 LQKENI. V was clipped by 5 bases and J by 2 bases, with 10 bases between them.

The chain is built from TRBV4-1 and TRBJ1-1; possibly TRBD1 for D (5 bases). CDR1 is MGHRA, CDR2 YSYEKL, per germline. The V end was cut by 0 bases, the J end by 3 bases, with 11 bases between. The CDR3 totals 15 residues. The CDR3, as DNA: TGCGCCAGCAGCCAAGATCGGACGGGGGACACTGAAGCTTTCTTT. This translates into CASSQDRTGDTEAFF.

CDR3 in DNA: TGCAGCGTTGAATCACAGGGCCAAGATACGCAGTATTTT. It is translated as CSVESQGQDTQYF. The chain employs TRBV29-1 and TRBJ2-3, with D perhaps TRBD1 (6 bases). V was shortened by 2 bases and J by 5 bases, with 11 bases between the two germline ends. Looked up from germline, CDR1 is SQVTM and CDR2 is ANQGSEA. The CDR3 is 13 residues long.

The CDR3, as DNA: TGTGCCATCAGTGAACCGGGACAGGGGGCCGGAGAGACCCAGTACTTC. Its protein is CAISEPGQGAGETQYF. The chain has TRBV10-3 and TRBJ2-5, with TRBD1 matching over 12 bases. Unmatched junction bases numbered 6, after V lost 3 bases and J lost 4 bases. CDR3 size: 16 residues. Germline CDR1 reads ENHRY; CDR2 reads SYGVKD.

This chain joins TRBV19 and TRBJ1-3; no clear D gene. Germline lookup yields CDR1 LNHDA and CDR2 SQIVND (reference sequence). With 5 bases removed from V and 4 bases from J, the gap between germline ends came to 3 bases. This CDR3 is 11 amino acids long. CDR3 nucleotides: TGTGCCAGTAGTGAGGGAAACACCATATATTTT. Protein: CASSEGNTIYF. The whole variable domain, filled in from reference TRBV19 and TRBJ1-3, reads DGGITQSPKYLFRKEGQNVTLSCEQNLNHDAMYWYRQDPGQGLRLIYYSQIVNDFQKGDIAEGYSVSREKKESFPLTVTSAQKNPTAFYLCASSEGNTIYFGEGSWLTVV.

V and J are TRBV27 and TRBJ1-2; D is uncertain. The germline CDR1 and CDR2 sequences are MNHEY and SMNVEV (reference sequence). The CDR3 is made up of 14 amino acids. V lost 4 bases, J lost 0 bases, and 9 bases lay in between. CDR3 coding DNA: TGTGCCAGCAGTTGGAGGGCCACTAACTATGGCTACACCTTC. Its translation is CASSWRATNYGYTF.

In DNA form, the CDR3 reads TGTGCCAGCCGAGGGACAGGCACCGGGGAGCTGTTTTTT. The encoded protein is CASRGTGTGELFF. V is TRBV14 and J is TRBJ2-2; 8 bases fit TRBD1. CDR1 and CDR2 (germline): SGHDN, FVKESK. J was trimmed by 4 bases and V by 8 bases; bases with no gene match: 3. The CDR3 is made up of 13 amino acids.

The chain couples TRBV27 to TRBJ1-2, with 10 bases identical to TRBD1. The ends lost 3 bases at V and 0 bases at J; junction bases unmatched: 4. The V gene's germline CDR1 is MNHEY and CDR2 SMNVEV (reference sequence). The CDR3 spans 16 residues. CDR3 in amino acids: CASSLGTGASNYGYTF. In DNA form, the CDR3 reads TGTGCCAGCAGTTTGGGGACAGGGGCGTCTAACTATGGCTACACCTTC.

The chain carries TRBV6-5 and TRBJ1-2; 8 bases match TRBD1. Germline V gene sequence: CDR1 MNHEY, CDR2 SVGAGI. V lost 5 bases, J lost 4 bases, and 3 bases stayed unmatched. The CDR3 spans 13 residues. CDR3: CASSPQGVYGYTF. For the CDR3, the DNA is TGTGCCAGCAGTCCACAGGGGGTCTATGGCTACACCTTC.

This sequence joins TRBV19 and TRBJ2-1, with a tentative D call TRBD1 (6 bases). Trimming took off 4 bases at V and 9 bases at J, with 13 bases between the two ends. Germline V gene lookup returns CDR1 LNHDA and CDR2 SQIVND (reference sequence). This CDR3 contains 13 residues. In nucleotides, the CDR3 is TGTGCCAGTAGTAGCAAGAGGGGGACTGAGCAGTTCTTC. This translates into CASSSKRGTEQFF.

This chain links TRBV7-9 with TRBJ2-5, with TRBD1 identical over 7 bases. Germline-derived CDR1 and CDR2 are SEHNR and FQNEAQ (reference sequence). The V and J ends lost 5 bases and 5 bases, in that order; junction bases with no gene match: 8. This CDR3 has 14 residues. The chain's CDR3 is CASSPTGVWETQYF. The CDR3 region has the DNA TGTGCCAGCAGCCCAACAGGGGTTTGGGAGACCCAGTACTTC.

This clone was observed a single time. The CDR3 loop reads CASSMQGRLGQPQHF. CDR3 bases: TGTGCCAGTAGTATGCAGGGCCGCTTGGGTCAGCCCCAGCATTTT. The chain joins TRBV19 to TRBJ1-5, with D possibly TRBD1 on 5 matching bases. Germline CDR1 reads LNHDA; CDR2 reads SQIVND (reference sequence). The V and J ends lost 3 bases and 6 bases respectively, with 15 bases between them. CDR3 size: 15 residues.

This clone was seen once. This chain connects TRBV30 to TRBJ2-7, with TRBD1 matching 7 bases. Germline V gives CDR1 GTSNPN, CDR2 SVGIG (reference sequence). This CDR3 region has 13 residues. The J segment lost 5 bases and the V segment lost 5 bases, leaving 9 bases of the junction unmatched. Here the CDR3 reads CAWAPGQMNEQYF. The CDR3 nucleotides are TGTGCCTGGGCCCCGGGACAGATGAACGAGCAGTACTTC.

This chain joins TRBV5-5 and TRBJ1-3; 7 nucleotides align to TRBD1. CDR3 length: 15 amino acids. CDR1 SGHKS and CDR2 YYEKEE come from the germline V gene (reference sequence). The V gene end was trimmed by 0 bases and the J gene end by 4 bases; junction bases not matched to a gene: 4. CDR3 protein: CASSLGPGGGNTIYF. The CDR3 region has the DNA TGTGCCAGCAGCTTGGGACCAGGGGGAGGAAACACCATATATTTT.

This chain links TRBV30 with TRBJ1-1; D ambiguous. Trimming cost V 2 bases and J 1 base, with 5 bases left between them. The CDR3 consists of 12 residues. CDR1 is GTSNPN, CDR2 SVGIG, per germline (reference sequence). The DNA of the CDR3 is TGTGCCTGGAGTAGGAGGAACACTGAAGCTTTCTTT. This translates into CAWSRRNTEAFF.

The rearrangement uses TRBV6-5 and TRBJ1-3, with a weak D call TRBD1 (5 bases). CDR1 and CDR2 from the germline V gene are MNHEY and SVGAGI. V was cut by 0 bases and J by 2 bases, with 8 bases left in between. This CDR3 has 15 amino acids. The CDR3 DNA follows: TGTGCCAGCAGTTACTCGGCGGGGCCTGGAAACACCATATATTTT. It yields the protein CASSYSAGPGNTIYF.

This sequence joins TRBV27 and TRBJ2-1; tentative D call: TRBD2 (5 bases). The V end was cut by 7 bases, the J end by 4 bases, with 17 bases between. The CDR3 runs to 15 residues. Germline V gives CDR1 MNHEY, CDR2 SMNVEV (reference sequence). CDR3 residues: CASNLAPELYNEQFF. Written as DNA, the CDR3 is TGTGCCAGCAACCTAGCCCCTGAGTTATACAATGAGCAGTTCTTC.

The chain links TRBV2 to TRBJ1-3, with D tentatively TRBD1 (6 bases). Trimming cost V 1 base and J 6 bases, with 16 bases left between them. CDR3 length: 16 residues. Germline CDR1 is SNHLY and CDR2 is FYNNEI. DNA for the CDR3: TGTGCCAGCAGTGAAGGGGGGCGTAAGGGGAAAAACACCATATATTTT. Protein product: CASSEGGRKGKNTIYF.

The V call is TRBV28, the J call TRBJ2-7, with TRBD1 matching 10 bases. The trim removed 6 bases at V and 5 bases at J, leaving 10 bases unmatched. The CDR3 totals 15 residues. The germline V gene encodes CDR1 MDHEN and CDR2 SYDVKM. The CDR3 region is CASSPGGGQGDEQYF. For the CDR3, the DNA is TGTGCCAGCAGCCCGGGGGGTGGACAGGGGGACGAGCAGTACTTC.

This chain connects TRBV27 to TRBJ1-1; 9 bases line up with TRBD1. Germline lookup yields CDR1 MNHEY and CDR2 SMNVEV (reference sequence). CDR3 length equals 14 residues. V gave up 6 bases and J gave up 1 base; unmatched junction bases: 3. The CDR3 protein is CASRSTGGNTEAFF. The CDR3 DNA reads TGTGCCAGCAGGTCGACAGGGGGGAACACTGAAGCTTTCTTT.

V gene TRBV2 combines with J gene TRBJ1-3; maybe TRBD1 (5 bases). Germline CDR1 reads SNHLY; CDR2 reads FYNNEI. The CDR3 totals 14 residues. Trimming left V 2 bases short and J 9 bases short, with 14 bases between. CDR3: CASSESPGGVTIYF. CDR3 nucleotides: TGTGCCAGCAGTGAATCCCCGGGAGGGGTCACCATATATTTT.

DNA for the CDR3: TGCGCCAGCAGCTTGAGGCCGCGGGGCACAGATACGCAGTATTTT. This gives the protein CASSLRPRGTDTQYF. The chain carries TRBV5-1 and TRBJ2-3; perhaps TRBD2 as D (5 bases). Germline V gene lookup returns CDR1 SGHRS and CDR2 YFSETQ. The CDR3 is 15 residues long. Trimming took off 1 base at V and 1 base at J, with 10 bases between the two ends.

This clone was observed a handful of times. The V gene is TRBV5-1, the J gene TRBJ1-1, with 7 positions matching TRBD1. The CDR3 consists of 16 residues. Per germline, CDR1 SGHRS and CDR2 YFSETQ. Losses at the gene ends were 0 bases for V and 0 bases for J; bases not matched to a gene: 5. The CDR3 spells CASSLAGGLMNTEAFF. As DNA, the CDR3 is TGCGCCAGCAGCTTGGCAGGGGGATTGATGAACACTGAAGCTTTCTTT. Supplemented by reference TRBV5-1 and TRBJ1-1, the full variable domain reads KAGVTQTPRYLIKTRGQQVTLSCSPISGHRSVSWYQQTPGQGLQFLFEYFSETQRNKGNFPGRFSGRQFSNSRSEMNVSTLELGDSALYLCASSLAGGLMNTEAFFGQGTRLTVV.